This TCR beta chain was retrieved from a study of shared clonotypes between healthy human individuals. Original data processing: ImmunoSEQ gave junction-only sequences without quality scores, so filtering differed. Profiling relied on immunoSEQ multiplex PCR, and the TCRdb table lists in-frame clones only, not all of them. Clone size and V and J calls were adopted from that table, with D and trimming inferred from the DNA. The table shows 2 million to 2.5 million clones, with 85% to 95% occurring only once. The germline gives CDR1 SGHRS, CDR2 YFSETQ. There are 13 residues in the CDR3. V lost 2 bases to trimming and J lost 9 bases, with 12 bases between them. As concerns this clone: The target antigen is unknown.

Overall study findings and caveats: Unshared clonotypes carried lower generation probabilities than those common to all four donors. Approximately 4.5% was the fraction of naive CD4 clonotypes found shared across several donors.

The source is a young man in good health. Some clones in this sample may be carry-over from other donors' samples. This sequence joins TRBV5-1 and TRBJ2-1; D is uncertain. Sequenced input: naive CD4+ T cells from PBMCs. Subset indicated: CD45RA+ positively selected. The CDR3 DNA is TGCGCCAGCAGCTTAGCGAGCGTTGGTGAGCAGTTCTTC. The encoded protein is CASSLASVGEQFF.